The sample holds one count of the clone carrying this T cell receptor beta chain. Authors of the study amplified TCR beta CDR3 regions from RNA transcripts. The HTBI primer set drove a first-round RT-PCR of the TCR CDR3. TCRdb re-derived calls from the multiplex PCR reads in MiXCR, one entry per CDR3 protein. The sample holds about 270,000 distinct CDR3 sequences, about 20% seen once. This entry is derived from a study of T cells in Graves' hyperthyroidism and ophthalmopathy. V was trimmed by 8 bases and J by 15 bases, leaving 29 bases between them. The CDR3 is 15 residues long. Germline lookup yields CDR1 SGHNT and CDR2 YENEEA.

The sequence derives from a young man with Graves' ophthalmopathy. The genes are TRBV11-3 and TRBJ2-1; D possibly corresponds to TRBD2 (7 bases). The specimen sequenced was blood. CDR3 DNA: TGTGCCAGCGGCCGGCGGTTAGGGGAGGGGGGTCATCCGTTCTTC. Protein: CASGRRLGEGGHPFF.